This T cell receptor beta chain appears in the sequencing data of a study of T cell repertoires in cytomegalovirus infection (dated by TCRdb to about 2019). Broadly, across the study: Peptide stimulations targeted recently identified HLA-C-restricted CMV epitopes, whose presentation resists viral immunomodulation, together with well-studied HLA-B-restricted epitopes. Donor HLA type was relevant to the analysis, as public TCR beta signatures indicated carriage of CMV infection together with the matching HLA type. The paper as a whole reports these results and caveats: Carriers of CMV infection plus the relevant HLA type were discriminated by the cumulative frequency of public TCR beta family members in the study cohort and in an independent roughly 370-donor cohort. The ex vivo response was dominated by HLA-C-restricted CMV-specific TCR beta clonotypes, which also provided the single most frequent clonotype in two of eight donors.

V is pruned by 4 bases and J by 4 bases, leaving 16 bases of the junction without a gene match. The CDR3 contains 17 residues, cysteine and phenylalanine counted. The DNA shown is the 51-base CDR3, in frame from base 1. CDR1 and CDR2 are drawn from the germline V gene (reference sequence): SGHNT, YYREEE. Worth noting for this clonotype: No antigen is known for it. It has no much larger one-base neighbor in the sample; base qualities were not kept.

Sequencer: Illumina HiSeq 1500. TCRdb trimmed the raw reads at Q25, called clones with MiXCR and kept productive beta chains. Each CDR3 protein gets just one entry, which takes the most common genes and DNA from the rows behind it. The sample table lists approximately 340,000 distinct CDR3 sequences, approximately 32% of them with a count of one. The ten largest make up 20% of the sample. The intended sense of this specimen's treatment or condition label: in vitro stimulation with specific CMV peptide epitopes to enrich CMV-specific T cells. This TCR came from a human donor in good health (CMV status not recorded). Some clones in this sample may be carry-over from other donors' samples. This receptor chain uses TRBV5-4 and TRBJ1-2, with 7 middle bases fitting TRBD1. This sample comprised cultured PBMCs, obtained from culture after CMV antigen stimulation. The DNA sequence is TGTGCCAGCAGCCACAGCGCCGGGACAGAGCTTCTCTATGGCTACACCTTC. It codes for CASSHSAGTELLYGYTF.